Listed below are T cell receptor beta chains from one sample, sequenced in a study of blood T cell repertoires in COVID-19. Profiling relied on immunoSEQ multiplex PCR, and the TCRdb table lists in-frame clones only, not all of them. Among about 100,000 clones, roughly 92% were seen once, and the ten largest hold around 2.1%. The sequencing input was peripheral blood. Source of these receptors: a man aged 50 to 59 with active COVID-19. Each CDR3 is given with its conserved first and last residue. The order of the fields is D gene, J gene, V gene, clone size, CDR3 DNA, CDR3 protein. D genes are given only for firm matches. Clone sizes are given selectively: once, few, many, or a class where the clone is expanded.

D gene: TRBD1
J gene: TRBJ2-2
V gene: TRBV5-1
clone size: NA
CDR3 DNA: TGCGCCAGCAGCTTAGGACAGGGGACGAACACCGGGGAGCTGTTTTTT
CDR3 protein: CASSLGQGTNTGELFF

D gene: TRBD1
J gene: TRBJ2-6
V gene: TRBV5-1
clone size: NA
CDR3 DNA: TGCGCCAGCAGCTCCAGGTGGGGACAGGTGCGCTCTGGGGCCAACGTCCTGACTTTC
CDR3 protein: CASSSRWGQVRSGANVLTF

D gene: NA
J gene: TRBJ2-5
V gene: TRBV19
clone size: NA
CDR3 DNA: TGTGCCAGTAGTATAGCTCAGGGCGGAGAGACCCAGTACTTC
CDR3 protein: CASSIAQGGETQYF

D gene: NA
J gene: TRBJ2-2
V gene: TRBV15
clone size: NA
CDR3 DNA: TGTGCCAGTGAGGGACAAGCGAACACCGGGGAGCTGTTTTTT
CDR3 protein: CASEGQANTGELFF

D gene: TRBD1
J gene: TRBJ1-5
V gene: TRBV4-1
clone size: NA
CDR3 DNA: TGCGCCAGCAGCCCACGTAACAGGGGGCTTGGTCAGCCCCAGCATTTT
CDR3 protein: CASSPRNRGLGQPQHF

D gene: NA
J gene: TRBJ2-1
V gene: TRBV12-3/TRBV12-4
clone size: NA
CDR3 DNA: TGTGCCAGCAGTTCGACAGAATACAATGAGCAGTTCTTC
CDR3 protein: CASSSTEYNEQFF

D gene: TRBD2
J gene: TRBJ2-1
V gene: TRBV28
clone size: NA
CDR3 DNA: TGTGCCAGCAGTTTAGAAGGGACTAGCGGGACGTCAGAGCAGTTCTTC
CDR3 protein: CASSLEGTSGTSEQFF

D gene: NA
J gene: TRBJ2-7
V gene: TRBV6-5
clone size: NA
CDR3 DNA: TGTGCCAGCAGACGGGGAAGGGCCGAGCAGTACTTC
CDR3 protein: CASRRGRAEQYF

D gene: NA
J gene: TRBJ2-5
V gene: TRBV7-7
clone size: NA
CDR3 DNA: TGTGCCAGCAGCTCCACCTCGGGGGTAGAGACCCAGTACTTC
CDR3 protein: CASSSTSGVETQYF

D gene: TRBD2
J gene: TRBJ2-3
V gene: TRBV19
clone size: NA
CDR3 DNA: TGTGCCAGTAGTGAAGGGACTAGCGGGGATACGCAGTATTTT
CDR3 protein: CASSEGTSGDTQYF

D gene: NA
J gene: TRBJ1-1
V gene: TRBV19
clone size: NA
CDR3 DNA: TGTGCCAGTACTTTCAGGGGTCAAGGAGCTTTCTTT
CDR3 protein: CASTFRGQGAFF

D gene: NA
J gene: TRBJ2-1
V gene: TRBV11-2
clone size: NA
CDR3 DNA: TGTGCCAGCAGCGTACAGGGATCGGAGCAGTTCTTC
CDR3 protein: CASSVQGSEQFF

D gene: TRBD1
J gene: TRBJ1-2
V gene: TRBV5-4
clone size: NA
CDR3 DNA: TGTGCCAGCAGCTTACAGGGGGGACATGGCTACACCTTC
CDR3 protein: CASSLQGGHGYTF

D gene: TRBD2
J gene: TRBJ2-2
V gene: TRBV18
clone size: NA
CDR3 DNA: TGTGCCAGCTCACCAGTCGTTACTAGCGGGAGCGTCTCGAGAACCGGGGAGCTGTTTTTT
CDR3 protein: CASSPVVTSGSVSRTGELFF

D gene: TRBD2
J gene: TRBJ2-7
V gene: TRBV6-1
clone size: NA
CDR3 DNA: TGTGCCAGCAGTGAGCTAGCGGGGGGGCCCTACGAGCAGTACTTC
CDR3 protein: CASSELAGGPYEQYF

D gene: NA
J gene: TRBJ2-3
V gene: TRBV4-1
clone size: NA
CDR3 DNA: TGCGCCAGCAGCCAAGTCGTTCTTTACAGTCATGGAGATACGCAGTATTTT
CDR3 protein: CASSQVVLYSHGDTQYF

D gene: NA
J gene: TRBJ2-7
V gene: TRBV9
clone size: NA
CDR3 DNA: TGTGCCAGCAGCGTAGGAGGGACTCTCACCGAGCAGTACTTC
CDR3 protein: CASSVGGTLTEQYF

D gene: NA
J gene: TRBJ2-5
V gene: TRBV7-9
clone size: NA
CDR3 DNA: TGTGCCAGCAGCCCACGCTGGGGGGAGGAGACCCAGTACTTC
CDR3 protein: CASSPRWGEETQYF

D gene: TRBD1
J gene: TRBJ2-3
V gene: TRBV5-1
clone size: NA
CDR3 DNA: TGCGCCAGCAGCTACGGGACAGGGGGCGCGTATACGCAGTATTTT
CDR3 protein: CASSYGTGGAYTQYF

D gene: TRBD2
J gene: TRBJ2-5
V gene: TRBV6-2/TRBV6-3
clone size: NA
CDR3 DNA: TGTGCCAGCAGTTACCCCAGCGGGGGGGTCCAAGAGACCCAGTACTTC
CDR3 protein: CASSYPSGGVQETQYF

D gene: TRBD1
J gene: TRBJ2-1
V gene: TRBV18
clone size: NA
CDR3 DNA: TGTGCCAGCTCACCACTATCGGGACAGTCCTACAATGAGCAGTTCTTC
CDR3 protein: CASSPLSGQSYNEQFF

D gene: TRBD2
J gene: TRBJ2-2
V gene: TRBV9
clone size: NA
CDR3 DNA: TGTGCCAGCAGCCAGCACGGGGGGGCCCAATCCGGGGAGCTGTTTTTT
CDR3 protein: CASSQHGGAQSGELFF

D gene: TRBD1
J gene: TRBJ2-2
V gene: TRBV7-9
clone size: NA
CDR3 DNA: TGTGCCAGCAATTTTCCGGGACAGGGGAACACCGGGGAGCTGTTTTTT
CDR3 protein: CASNFPGQGNTGELFF

D gene: TRBD2
J gene: TRBJ2-7
V gene: TRBV27
clone size: once
CDR3 DNA: TGTGCCAGCAGAGGGACTAGCGGGACCTCCTACGAGCAGTACTTC
CDR3 protein: CASRGTSGTSYEQYF

D gene: TRBD1
J gene: TRBJ2-2
V gene: TRBV11-1
clone size: NA
CDR3 DNA: TGTGCCAGCAGCTTACAGGGGGCTATCGCCGGGGAGCTGTTTTTT
CDR3 protein: CASSLQGAIAGELFF